This T cell receptor beta chain was sequenced in a study of cytomegalovirus exposure and HLA in healthy donors. Study-level results: There were some public TCRs occurring in many donors, but most TCR sequences were rare. Investigators reported approximately 150 TCR beta chains as tied to cytomegalovirus. Of the V segments, some could not be distinguished, including TRBV6-2 and TRBV6-3, and were excluded.

60 Vbeta and 13 Jbeta primers were used in PCR. The protocol was immunoSEQ multiplex PCR, while the TCRdb copy is restricted to in-frame clones and leaves out a portion. The sample lists 120,000 to 150,000 clones, almost 80% seen once, with about 1.7% in the top ten. Points on this clone: Its antigen is still unknown.

Unrecorded immune exposure was likely among donors, who were nominally healthy when sampled. Germline CDR1 and CDR2: SGHTA and FQGNSA. The CDR3 contains 14 residues. V dropped 2 bases and J dropped 4; count of bases not matched to a gene: 4. V gene TRBV7-2 combines with J gene TRBJ1-2, with 7 bases fitting TRBD1. What was sequenced was PBMCs. This TCR came from a woman in her twenties or thirties in good health and CMV-seronegative. The CDR3 here is CASSLRGQIYGYTF. CDR3 DNA sequence: TGTGCCAGCAGCTTAAGGGGACAGATCTATGGCTACACCTTC.